This passage covers 12 T cell receptor beta chains from one sample sequenced in a study of T cell responses to AZD1222 COVID-19 vaccine. This table comes from immunoSEQ multiplex PCR, and its TCRdb copy is limited to in-frame clones, with some not included. The repertoire holds roughly 120,000 clones, with about 85% as singletons. The sequencing here drew on peripheral blood, taken on day 0 of AZD1222 vaccination. These receptors came from an adult in good health.

There are many counts of this clone. V is TRBV19 and J is TRBJ1-1; a possible D gene is TRBD1 (6 bases). Between the trimmed V and J ends, which lost 0 bases and 5 bases, there was a span of 28 bases. CDR1 and CDR2 (germline): LNHDA, SQIVND (reference sequence). The CDR3 sequence is 20 residues long. The CDR3 reads CASSIDRFERGDRGGTEAFF. The CDR3 DNA reads as TGTGCCAGTAGTATAGACCGATTTGAGAGGGGGGACCGCGGGGGTACTGAAGCTTTCTTT.

V usage is TRBV29-1 and J usage is TRBJ2-1; weak D call: TRBD2 (6 bases). Deletions cut 2 bases from V and 10 bases from J, with 15 bases between. The CDR3 is 13 residues long. The V gene's germline CDR1 is SQVTM and CDR2 ANQGSEA. CDR3 nucleotide sequence: TGCAGCGTTGAAAGGGTGGAGGGCGCCGAGCAGTTCTTC. Its translation: CSVERVEGAEQFF.

The gene calls are TRBV24-1 and TRBJ1-1; possible D gene TRBD1, 6 bases. Deletions cut 4 bases from V and 8 bases from J, with 16 bases between. Looked up from germline, CDR1 is KGHDR and CDR2 is SFDVKD. This CDR3 is 14 amino acids long. CDR3 residues: CATSDGTRGAEAFF. The CDR3 nucleotides are TGTGCCACCAGTGACGGGACTCGGGGGGCCGAAGCTTTCTTT.

This clone has only one observation. The chain recombines TRBV6-2 or TRBV6-3 with TRBJ2-6, with D unresolved. The CDR3 contains 20 residues. CDR1 and CDR2 from the germline V gene are MNHEY and SVGEGT. The V end was cut by 0 bases, the J end by 4 bases, with 22 bases between. In nucleotides, the CDR3 is TGTGCCAGCAGTTACTCGATCCTCCGTCCCCCCGGACCCGGGGCCAACGTCCTGACTTTC. It encodes CASSYSILRPPGPGANVLTF.

This clone was found once. The V and J genes are TRBV11-3 and TRBJ1-1, with TRBD1 identical over 8 bases. CDR1 is SGHNT and CDR2 is YENEEA in the germline V gene. Germline trimming cut 6 bases from V and 1 base from J; bases unmatched to any gene: 4. The CDR3 loop spans 14 amino acids. CDR3 bases: TGTGCCAGCAGGCAGACAGGGGCGAACACTGAAGCTTTCTTT. This translates into CASRQTGANTEAFF.

This chain joins TRBV28 and TRBJ2-7; TRBD2 agrees at 8 bases. J gave up 0 bases and V 1 base, and 2 bases lay outside the gene matches. Germline-derived CDR1 and CDR2 are MDHEN and SYDVKM. The CDR3 is 15 amino acids. CDR3 sequence: CASSLLRGVSYEQYF. Written as DNA, the CDR3 is TGTGCCAGCAGTTTATTGCGGGGGGTCTCCTACGAGCAGTACTTC. The full variable domain, in which reference TRBV28 and TRBJ2-7 provide the parts outside the CDR3, is DVKVTQSSRYLVKRTGEKVFLECVQDMDHENMFWYRQDPGLGLRLIYFSYDVKMKEKGDIPEGYSVSREKKERFSLILESASTNQTSMYLCASSLLRGVSYEQYFGPGTRLTVT.

This clone was seen once. This chain joins TRBV7-8 and TRBJ2-3; the D call may be TRBD1 or TRBD2 (5 bases each). The CDR3 has 11 amino acids. Trimming removed 6 bases at V and 11 bases at J, with 12 bases between. Germline CDR1 and CDR2: SGHVS and FQNEAQ. As DNA, the CDR3 is TGTGCCAGCAGTAAAGGGGAGAAGCAGTATTTT. Encoded protein: CASSKGEKQYF.

The V call is TRBV5-1, the J call TRBJ2-5; D assignment may be TRBD1 or TRBD2 (5 bases each). Trimming took off 4 bases at V and 5 bases at J, with 15 bases between the two ends. Germline CDR1 and CDR2: SGHRS and YFSETQ. The CDR3 runs to 14 residues. CDR3 amino acids: CASSALGAGETQYF. The DNA of the CDR3 is TGCGCCAGCAGCGCCCTCGGGGCAGGGGAGACCCAGTACTTC.

The rearrangement joins TRBV6-5 to TRBJ1-1; 7 bases are shared with TRBD1. Germline V gene data show CDR1 as MNHEY and CDR2 as SVGAGI. The CDR3 length is 13 residues. The V segment lost 6 bases and the J segment 1 base; nucleotides outside the gene matches: 2. As DNA, the CDR3 is TGTGCCAGCAGGGGACAGCCGAACACTGAAGCTTTCTTT. Translation gives CASRGQPNTEAFF.

The chain combines TRBV19 with TRBJ2-5, with D tentatively TRBD2 (5 bases). Trimming pared 7 bases from V and 5 bases from J, leaving 17 bases between. The germline gives CDR1 LNHDA, CDR2 SQIVND (reference sequence). The CDR3 runs to 14 residues. The DNA for the CDR3 is TGTGCCAGTAAGAGAGGGAGTATGGGGGAGACCCAGTACTTC. Its translation: CASKRGSMGETQYF. Using reference TRBV19 and TRBJ2-5 for the parts outside the CDR3, the full variable domain is DGGITQSPKYLFRKEGQNVTLSCEQNLNHDAMYWYRQDPGQGLRLIYYSQIVNDFQKGDIAEGYSVSREKKESFPLTVTSAQKNPTAFYLCASKRGSMGETQYFGPGTRLLVL.

The chain links TRBV13 to TRBJ1-3, with D possibly matching TRBD1 (5 bases). V was cut by 3 bases and J by 0 bases, with 15 bases left in between. The CDR3 contains 17 residues. Germline CDR1 PRHDT, CDR2 FYEKMQ (reference sequence). CDR3 coding DNA: TGTGCCAGCAGCTTGGGGACGGATGGGTACTCTGGAAACACCATATATTTT. Translating gives CASSLGTDGYSGNTIYF.

The V gene is TRBV5-4, the J gene TRBJ1-4, with TRBD1 matching over 7 bases. Germline assignment: CDR1 SGHNT and CDR2 YYREEE (reference sequence). V lost 4 bases to trimming and J lost 4 bases; unmatched junction nucleotides: 4. This CDR3 region has 14 residues. The CDR3 spells CASSEGQVNEKLFF. DNA for the CDR3: TGTGCCAGCAGCGAAGGACAGGTTAATGAAAAACTGTTTTTT.